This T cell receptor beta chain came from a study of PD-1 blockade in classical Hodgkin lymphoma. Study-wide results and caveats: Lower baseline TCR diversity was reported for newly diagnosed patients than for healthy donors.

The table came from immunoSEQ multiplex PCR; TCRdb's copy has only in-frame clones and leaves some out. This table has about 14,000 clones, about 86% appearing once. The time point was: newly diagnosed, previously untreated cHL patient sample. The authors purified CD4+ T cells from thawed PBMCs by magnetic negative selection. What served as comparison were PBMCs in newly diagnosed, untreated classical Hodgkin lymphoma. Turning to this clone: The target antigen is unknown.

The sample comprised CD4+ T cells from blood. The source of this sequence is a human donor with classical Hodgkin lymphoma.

CDR3: CASSIVAVNSEAFF. The CDR3 nucleotides are TGTGCCAGTAGTATTGTCGCGGTAAACTCTGAAGCTTTCTTT. The rearrangement links TRBV19 to TRBJ1-1, with D uncertain. V gave up 3 bases and J gave up 6 bases, with 14 bases separating them. The CDR3 loop spans 14 amino acids. Germline CDR1 LNHDA, CDR2 SQIVND (reference sequence).